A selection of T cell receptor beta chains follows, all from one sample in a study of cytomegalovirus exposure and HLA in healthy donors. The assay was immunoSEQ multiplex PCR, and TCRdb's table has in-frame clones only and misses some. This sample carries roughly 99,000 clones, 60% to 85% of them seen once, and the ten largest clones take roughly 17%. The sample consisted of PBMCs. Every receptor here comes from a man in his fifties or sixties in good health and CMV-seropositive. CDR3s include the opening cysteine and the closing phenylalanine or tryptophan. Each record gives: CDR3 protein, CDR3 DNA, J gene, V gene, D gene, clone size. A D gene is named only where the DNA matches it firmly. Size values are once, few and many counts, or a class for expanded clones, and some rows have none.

CDR3aa: CASSLVGGIEQYF
CDR3nt: TGTGCCAGCAGCTTAGTAGGCGGGATTGAGCAGTACTTC
j_gene: TRBJ2-7
v_gene: TRBV11-3
d_gene: NA
abundance: NA

CDR3aa: CASSIPGLAADTQYF
CDR3nt: TGTGCCAGCAGCATCCCGGGACTAGCAGCAGATACGCAGTATTTT
j_gene: TRBJ2-3
v_gene: TRBV28
d_gene: TRBD2
abundance: once

CDR3aa: CASRVAGKGYF
CDR3nt: TGTGCCAGCAGAGTGGCGGGGAAGGGGTACTTC
j_gene: TRBJ2-7
v_gene: TRBV28
d_gene: NA
abundance: NA

CDR3aa: CASSQVGGQGYTF
CDR3nt: TGCGCCAGCAGCCAAGTGGGGGGGCAGGGCTACACCTTC
j_gene: TRBJ1-2
v_gene: TRBV4-1
d_gene: NA
abundance: NA

CDR3aa: CASQGLPGELFF
CDR3nt: TGTGCCAGCCAGGGCCTCCCCGGGGAGCTGTTTTTT
j_gene: TRBJ2-2
v_gene: TRBV7-9
d_gene: NA
abundance: once

CDR3aa: CASTDRRTGELFF
CDR3nt: TGTGCCAGCACGGACAGGCGGACCGGGGAGCTGTTTTTT
j_gene: TRBJ2-2
v_gene: TRBV25-1
d_gene: TRBD1
abundance: NA

CDR3aa: CASSPAFGLEDLNYGYTF
CDR3nt: TGTGCCAGCAGCCCCGCCTTCGGGTTGGAGGACCTTAACTATGGCTACACCTTC
j_gene: TRBJ1-2
v_gene: TRBV14
d_gene: NA
abundance: NA

CDR3aa: CASSVVQGAEAFF
CDR3nt: TGTGCCAGCAGCGTCGTCCAGGGCGCTGAAGCTTTCTTT
j_gene: TRBJ1-1
v_gene: TRBV9
d_gene: NA
abundance: once

CDR3aa: CASSATGMTNEKLFF
CDR3nt: TGTGCCAGCAGCGCCACAGGGATGACTAATGAAAAACTGTTTTTT
j_gene: TRBJ1-4
v_gene: TRBV9
d_gene: NA
abundance: NA

CDR3aa: CASSIDLGRGRNTGELVF
CDR3nt: TGTGCCAGTAGTATAGATCTAGGCAGGGGGCGAAACACCGGGGAGCTGGTTTTT
j_gene: TRBJ2-2
v_gene: TRBV19
d_gene: TRBD1
abundance: NA

CDR3aa: CASSADSGGSREQYF
CDR3nt: TGTGCCAGCAGTGCGGATAGCGGGGGGTCGCGAGAGCAGTACTTC
j_gene: TRBJ2-7
v_gene: TRBV6-5
d_gene: TRBD2
abundance: NA

CDR3aa: CAIQDRAANEKLFF
CDR3nt: TGTGCCATCCAAGACAGGGCGGCTAATGAAAAACTGTTTTTT
j_gene: TRBJ1-4
v_gene: TRBV28
d_gene: TRBD1
abundance: NA

CDR3aa: CASRQGGAGDPNTQYF
CDR3nt: TGTGCCAGCCGACAGGGGGGAGCGGGGGACCCCAATACGCAGTATTTT
j_gene: TRBJ2-3
v_gene: TRBV19
d_gene: NA
abundance: NA

CDR3aa: CASSEWERDSGRRSTDTQYF
CDR3nt: TGCGCCAGCAGTGAGTGGGAGCGGGACTCAGGAAGGCGAAGCACAGATACGCAGTATTTT
j_gene: TRBJ2-3
v_gene: TRBV10-1
d_gene: TRBD2
abundance: NA

CDR3aa: CAWSVRGQGADGYTF
CDR3nt: TGTGCCTGGAGTGTACGGGGTCAGGGGGCGGATGGCTACACCTTC
j_gene: TRBJ1-2
v_gene: TRBV30
d_gene: TRBD1
abundance: NA

CDR3aa: CSVEGGGTYEQYF
CDR3nt: TGCAGCGTTGAAGGGGGGGGAACCTACGAGCAGTACTTC
j_gene: TRBJ2-7
v_gene: TRBV29-1
d_gene: TRBD2
abundance: NA

CDR3aa: CASSDDRGNTEAFF
CDR3nt: TGTGCCAGCAGTGATGACAGGGGGAACACTGAAGCTTTCTTT
j_gene: TRBJ1-1
v_gene: TRBV6-5
d_gene: TRBD1
abundance: NA

CDR3aa: CASSEVGKRNEQYF
CDR3nt: TGTGCCAGCAGCGAAGTTGGCAAACGTAACGAGCAGTACTTC
j_gene: TRBJ2-7
v_gene: TRBV5-4
d_gene: NA
abundance: NA

CDR3aa: CASSSTIGQNTGELFF
CDR3nt: TGTGCCAGCAGCTCAACCATAGGACAGAACACCGGGGAGCTGTTTTTT
j_gene: TRBJ2-2
v_gene: TRBV7-9
d_gene: NA
abundance: NA

CDR3aa: CASSHGSTTNEQFF
CDR3nt: TGTGCCAGCAGCCACGGGTCGACCACCAATGAGCAGTTCTTC
j_gene: TRBJ2-1
v_gene: TRBV9
d_gene: NA
abundance: NA

CDR3aa: CASTPPRMRNTIYF
CDR3nt: TGTGCCAGCACCCCTCCCAGAATGAGAAACACCATATATTTT
j_gene: TRBJ1-3
v_gene: TRBV28
d_gene: NA
abundance: NA

CDR3aa: CASSLGQGAYEQYF
CDR3nt: TGTGCCAGCAGCCTGGGACAGGGAGCCTACGAGCAGTACTTC
j_gene: TRBJ2-7
v_gene: TRBV7-9
d_gene: TRBD1
abundance: few

CDR3aa: CASRDRVGSPLHF
CDR3nt: TGTGCCAGTCGCGACAGGGTTGGTTCACCCCTCCACTTT
j_gene: TRBJ1-6
v_gene: TRBV19
d_gene: TRBD1
abundance: NA

CDR3aa: CASSVYRGGYEQYF
CDR3nt: TGTGCCAGCAGCGTATACAGGGGAGGCTACGAGCAGTACTTC
j_gene: TRBJ2-7
v_gene: TRBV5-4
d_gene: NA
abundance: NA

CDR3aa: CASGYTGYGYTF
CDR3nt: TGTGCTAGTGGTTACACGGGCTATGGCTACACCTTC
j_gene: TRBJ1-2
v_gene: TRBV12-5
d_gene: NA
abundance: NA

CDR3aa: CASSQFSGASSQPQHF
CDR3nt: TGTGCCAGCAGCCAATTTTCAGGGGCCTCCAGTCAGCCCCAGCATTTT
j_gene: TRBJ1-5
v_gene: TRBV16
d_gene: NA
abundance: NA

CDR3aa: CASRSGQGSYEQYF
CDR3nt: TGCGCCAGCAGGTCAGGACAGGGATCCTACGAGCAGTACTTC
j_gene: TRBJ2-7
v_gene: TRBV5-1
d_gene: TRBD1
abundance: NA

CDR3aa: CASSLPWTGADEKLFF
CDR3nt: TGTGCCAGCAGCTTACCCTGGACAGGGGCAGATGAAAAACTGTTTTTT
j_gene: TRBJ1-4
v_gene: TRBV7-9
d_gene: TRBD1
abundance: few

CDR3aa: CASRLGQGEDYEQYF
CDR3nt: TGTGCCAGCAGACTGGGACAGGGGGAGGACTACGAGCAGTACTTC
j_gene: TRBJ2-7
v_gene: TRBV4-2
d_gene: TRBD1
abundance: NA

CDR3aa: CASSGQLAGAYYEQYF
CDR3nt: TGTGCCAGCAGTGGTCAACTAGCGGGGGCGTACTACGAGCAGTACTTC
j_gene: TRBJ2-7
v_gene: TRBV2
d_gene: TRBD2
abundance: NA

CDR3aa: CASSERTGGRTDTQYF
CDR3nt: TGTGCCAGCAGCGAACGTACAGGGGGCCGGACAGATACGCAGTATTTT
j_gene: TRBJ2-3
v_gene: TRBV11-3
d_gene: TRBD1
abundance: few

CDR3aa: CASSSGLGEETQYF
CDR3nt: TGTGCCAGCAGCTCCGGGTTGGGTGAGGAGACCCAGTACTTC
j_gene: TRBJ2-5
v_gene: TRBV4-2
d_gene: NA
abundance: NA

CDR3aa: CASSDRSSTDTQYF
CDR3nt: TGCGCCAGCAGCGACAGGTCTAGCACAGATACGCAGTATTTT
j_gene: TRBJ2-3
v_gene: TRBV10-1
d_gene: NA
abundance: once

CDR3aa: CASSQPGTIAEAFF
CDR3nt: TGCGCCAGCAGCCAGCCCGGGACAATAGCTGAAGCTTTCTTT
j_gene: TRBJ1-1
v_gene: TRBV4-1
d_gene: NA
abundance: once

CDR3aa: CASRTDATNEKLFF
CDR3nt: TGTGCCAGTAGAACAGACGCAACTAATGAAAAACTGTTTTTT
j_gene: TRBJ1-4
v_gene: TRBV19
d_gene: NA
abundance: once

CDR3aa: CASSLMGRGEQYF
CDR3nt: TGCGCCAGCAGCTTGATGGGGCGCGGCGAGCAGTACTTC
j_gene: TRBJ2-7
v_gene: TRBV5-1
d_gene: NA
abundance: NA

CDR3aa: CAISVKGRGSEQYF
CDR3nt: TGTGCCATCAGTGTGAAGGGCAGGGGCTCCGAGCAGTACTTC
j_gene: TRBJ2-7
v_gene: TRBV10-3
d_gene: NA
abundance: NA

CDR3aa: CASSQPGQGVHEQYF
CDR3nt: TGTGCCAGCAGCCAACCGGGACAGGGGGTACACGAGCAGTACTTC
j_gene: TRBJ2-7
v_gene: TRBV5-4
d_gene: TRBD1
abundance: NA

CDR3aa: CASSPDRRTEAFF
CDR3nt: TGTGCCAGCAGCCCGGACAGGCGGACTGAAGCTTTCTTT
j_gene: TRBJ1-1
v_gene: TRBV6-6
d_gene: TRBD1
abundance: NA

CDR3aa: CASTAGQGSRTEAFF
CDR3nt: TGTGCCAGCACTGCGGGACAGGGATCCAGGACTGAAGCTTTCTTT
j_gene: TRBJ1-1
v_gene: TRBV2
d_gene: TRBD1
abundance: NA

CDR3aa: CASSFTGQGNTGELFF
CDR3nt: TGTGCCAGCAGCTTTACGGGACAGGGGAACACCGGGGAGCTGTTTTTT
j_gene: TRBJ2-2
v_gene: TRBV5-6
d_gene: TRBD1
abundance: NA

CDR3aa: CAIKALMNTEAFF
CDR3nt: TGTGCCATCAAAGCTCTTATGAACACTGAAGCTTTCTTT
j_gene: TRBJ1-1
v_gene: TRBV28
d_gene: NA
abundance: few

CDR3aa: CASSPGTSGGVGETQYF
CDR3nt: TGTGCCAGCAGCCCCGGGACTAGCGGGGGCGTGGGAGAGACCCAGTACTTC
j_gene: TRBJ2-5
v_gene: TRBV9
d_gene: TRBD2
abundance: once

CDR3aa: CASSSETGTTDTQYF
CDR3nt: TGTGCCAGCAGCTCTGAGACAGGCACCACAGATACGCAGTATTTT
j_gene: TRBJ2-3
v_gene: TRBV11-2
d_gene: NA
abundance: NA